This T cell receptor beta chain was found in a study of T cells in Graves' hyperthyroidism and ophthalmopathy. Turning to the study itself: Peripheral blood collection took place at initial diagnosis, before any treatment.

Researchers amplified the TCR beta CDR3 regions from RNA transcripts. The HTBI primer set was used in a first-round RT-PCR of the TCR CDR3. Using its own MiXCR run on the multiplex PCR reads, TCRdb lists one record per CDR3 protein. The sample lists around 360,000 distinct CDR3 sequences, approximately 16% occurring once. The clonotype originates from a woman aged 60-70 years with Graves' ophthalmopathy. Input material: blood.

Here the CDR3 reads CASSVGTGSTQYF. CDR3 coding DNA: TGTGCCAGCAGCGTTGGGACAGGGAGCACCCAGTACTTC. J is TRBJ2-5 and V is TRBV9, with 9 bases lining up with TRBD1. The length of the CDR3 is 13 residues. J was trimmed by 8 bases and V by 2 bases; bases with no gene match: 4. Germline-derived CDR1 and CDR2 are SGDLS and YYNGEE.